This T cell receptor beta chain appears in the sequencing data of a study of T cells in Graves' hyperthyroidism and ophthalmopathy (dated by TCRdb to about 2019). With regard to the full study: Peripheral blood samples were taken at the time of initial diagnosis, prior to any treatment. A discovery cohort of about 95 patients, approximately 45 with Graves' ophthalmopathy and roughly 59 with stable Graves' hyperthyroidism, was used to find distinguishing TCR V-J signatures. Following sampling, methimazole starting at 30 mg daily was given to hyperthyroidism patients, and high-dose intravenous methylprednisolone was given to ophthalmopathy patients. According to the paper, TCR Vbeta CDR3 sequencing was carried out on 135 peripheral blood samples, which came from 40 to 45 ophthalmopathy, around 74 hyperthyroidism and around 17 progressor patients. Whether ophthalmopathy could be predicted prospectively was tested in an independent validation cohort made up of fewer than 20 hyperthyroidism patients plus 17 patients who later progressed to ophthalmopathy. The approximately 95 discovery patients were divided at random into training and test sets in a 7:3 ratio. The study also compared thyroid tissue and blood T-cell repertoires from more than five Graves' hyperthyroidism patients.

This clonotype was observed a few times. The antigen this receptor binds is unknown. Relative to the germline gene, one junction end is altered; a read error may explain this. Amplification of TCR beta CDR3 regions was carried out from RNA transcripts. A first-round RT-PCR of the TCR CDR3 used the HTBI primer set with the Qiagen OneStep RT-PCR kit. Libraries were constructed in a second round of multiplex PCR, after which size selection and purification were carried out. Sequencing of the libraries was done on an Illumina HiSeq2000 using paired-end 100 bp reads. Regarding the original processing steps: Raw data were processed with SOAPnuke, discarding reads with adapters, uncalled bases, mean Phred below 15, or no exact constant-primer or identifier match. High-quality paired reads were merged with COPE v1.2.5, and unique nucleotide sequences were defined as clonotypes. Clonotypes were aligned to IMGT TRBV, TRBD and TRBJ reference segments using MiTCR v1.1. The analysis included only V-J combinations with a frequency above 0.0001, which together covered approximately 99% of the repertoires. A TCS score was defined as the ratio of F50 (clonal expansion) to E x V (chaos), with BLOSUM62-based TCRdist applied between CDR3 peptides within each V-J. Welch's t-statistics and random forest reduced 514 V-J features to about 13, which were used in a naive Bayes classifier (R e1071). In-frame beta chains were kept once TCRdb had trimmed the public reads at Q25 with fastp and called clones with MiXCR. Each entry is one CDR3 protein sequence, shown with its most common DNA and genes. The V and J calls shown here were made by TCRdb, not taken from the authors' results. The table for this sample lists about 380,000 distinct CDR3 sequences; roughly 14% of them were counted only once. The leading ten clones occupy 20% of the sample.

Hyperthyroidism patients were newly diagnosed, had a disease duration of under 2 months, and were aged 18 to 65 years. The study excluded patients with uncontrolled infections, other autoimmune diseases, pregnancy or lactation. Diagnoses were based on clinical symptoms, serum thyroxine and TRAb, thyroid ultrasound and orbital computed tomography. For progressor patients, blood was drawn at the first diagnosis of hyperthyroidism, before any ophthalmopathy symptoms had appeared. PBMCs were isolated from about 9 ml of fresh peripheral blood by Ficoll-Paque density gradient centrifugation. Progressor patients were first diagnosed with Graves' hyperthyroidism and then developed ophthalmopathy during follow-up. Trizol reagent was used to extract total RNA, and RNA quality was then checked on an Agilent 2100 Bioanalyzer. What the authors observed across the whole study: In validation, progression to ophthalmopathy was predicted by the model with around 71% sensitivity and 72.22% specificity, a median of about 6 months before onset. Most expanded thyroid clonotypes (frequency above 0.001) were also detected in blood, suggesting blood repertoires may reflect thyroid immune responses. A 13 V-J signature model separated ophthalmopathy from stable hyperthyroidism, with just over 85% sensitivity and roughly 81% specificity in cross-validation and 80%/75% in testing. No statistical method was used to fix the sample size in advance, and group allocation was not hidden from the investigators.

CDR1 and CDR2 are read off the germline V gene as MGHRA and YSYEKL. Inclusive of the bounding cysteine and phenylalanine, the CDR3 is 19 residues long. Only the CDR3 DNA is retained, 57 bases long and in frame from the first base. Input material: blood. The source is a man aged 25-45 years with Graves' hyperthyroidism that later progressed to Graves' ophthalmopathy. This sequence uses TRBV4-1 and TRBJ2-3; the D gene cannot be resolved reliably. The DNA reads TGCGCCAGCAGCCAAGATCAGGCGCTTGGGCCTAGACGCACAGATTCGCAGTATTTT. Its coded protein is CASSQDQALGPRRTDSQYF.